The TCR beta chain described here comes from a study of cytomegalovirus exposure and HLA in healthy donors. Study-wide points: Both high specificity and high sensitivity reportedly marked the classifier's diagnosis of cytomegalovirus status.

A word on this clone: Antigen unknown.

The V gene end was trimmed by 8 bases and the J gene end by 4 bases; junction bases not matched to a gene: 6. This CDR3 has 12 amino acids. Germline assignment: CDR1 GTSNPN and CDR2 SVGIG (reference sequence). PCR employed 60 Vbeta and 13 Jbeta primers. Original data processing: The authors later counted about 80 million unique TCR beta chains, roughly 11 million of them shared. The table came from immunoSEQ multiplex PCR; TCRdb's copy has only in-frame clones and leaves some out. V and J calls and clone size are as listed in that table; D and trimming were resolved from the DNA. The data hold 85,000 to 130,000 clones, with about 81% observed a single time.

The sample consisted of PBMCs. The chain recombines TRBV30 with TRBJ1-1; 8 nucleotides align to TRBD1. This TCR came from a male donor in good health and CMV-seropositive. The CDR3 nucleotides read TGTGCCGGACAGGGCGCTCGCACTGAAGCTTTCTTT. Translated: CAGQGARTEAFF.